This T cell receptor (beta chain) emerged from a study of blood T cell repertoires in COVID-19. Study overall: COVID-19 samples collected from the United States, Italy and Spain covered acute and convalescent phases. From T cells, B-cell-depleted T cells, or PBMCs came the material, which was cDNA or gDNA.

The CDR3 extends over 15 amino acids. V gave up 5 bases and J gave up 0 bases, with 11 bases separating them. Per the germline V gene, CDR1 is LGHNA and CDR2 is YSLEER. Clones were sequenced by immunoSEQ multiplex PCR, and TCRdb holds only the in-frame ones, with some missing. This sample yields over 400,000 clones, of which 80% to 90% are seen a single time; 3% to 4% belongs to the top ten. Sequenced material: peripheral blood. The chain links TRBV4-3 to TRBJ2-4; D remains ambiguous. This clonotype was obtained from a human donor in a cohort sampled during active COVID-19. The CDR3 here is CASSMTILAKNIQYF. CDR3 coding DNA: TGCGCCAGCAGCATGACAATACTAGCCAAAAACATTCAGTACTTC.